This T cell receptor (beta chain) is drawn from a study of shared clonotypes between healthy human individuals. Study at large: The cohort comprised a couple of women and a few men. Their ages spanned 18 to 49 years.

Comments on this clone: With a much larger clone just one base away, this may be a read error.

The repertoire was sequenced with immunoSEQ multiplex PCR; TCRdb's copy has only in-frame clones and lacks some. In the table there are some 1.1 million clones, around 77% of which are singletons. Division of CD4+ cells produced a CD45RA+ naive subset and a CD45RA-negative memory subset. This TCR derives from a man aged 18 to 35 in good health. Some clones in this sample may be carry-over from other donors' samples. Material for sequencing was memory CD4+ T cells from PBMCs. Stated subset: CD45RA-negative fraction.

CDR3 protein: CASSRDQETQYF. CDR3 in DNA: TGTGCCAGCAGCCGGGACCAAGAGACCCAGTACTTC. This chain connects TRBV5-4 to TRBJ2-5; no clear D gene. With 4 bases removed from V and 0 bases from J, the gap between germline ends came to 4 bases. CDR1 and CDR2 from the germline V gene are SGHNT and YYREEE (reference sequence). This CDR3 has 12 residues.